A single sample gave rise to the 10 T cell receptor beta chains below, sequenced in a study of neoadjuvant anti-PD-1 for oral cavity cancer. This sample's time point: after neoadjuvant nivolumab, at surgical resection. Measured with immunoSEQ multiplex PCR; TCRdb has only the in-frame clones, and not every one. There are 72,000 or so clones in the sample; 86% occur only once, and less than 3% lies in the top ten. The sample here was PBMCs, taken after nivolumab (anti-PD-1) treatment. These receptors all stem from a person between 40 and 85 years old with oral cavity squamous cell carcinoma.

The chain joins TRBV9 to TRBJ2-6; D remains ambiguous. The germline CDR1 and CDR2 sequences are SGDLS and YYNGEE. The length of the CDR3 is 15 residues. Deletions cut 3 bases from V and 0 bases from J, with 7 bases between. The CDR3 loop is CASSGPRSGANVLTF. The CDR3 DNA follows: TGTGCCAGCAGCGGACCGCGCTCTGGGGCCAACGTCCTGACTTTC.

The V and J genes are TRBV2 and TRBJ1-2; the D is unclear. Trimming cost V 3 bases and J 8 bases, with 13 bases left between them. Looked up from germline, CDR1 is SNHLY and CDR2 is FYNNEI. This CDR3 is built from 13 residues. The CDR3, as DNA: TGTGCCAGCAGTGAGGTGCGGGGAGGAGGCTACACCTTC. Protein: CASSEVRGGGYTF.

The J gene is TRBJ1-1, the V gene TRBV30, with D hard to call. CDR3 length: 12 residues. The V gene's germline CDR1 is GTSNPN and CDR2 SVGIG (reference sequence). Trimming shortened V by 2 bases and J by 8 bases, and 12 bases separated the two germline ends. As DNA, the CDR3 is TGTGCCTGGAGTCACGGGCCTCGGGAAGCTTTCTTT. This encodes CAWSHGPREAFF.

The J gene is TRBJ1-5, the V gene TRBV28; 11 nucleotides align to TRBD1. The CDR3 extends over 15 amino acids. The ends lost 3 bases at V and 5 bases at J; junction bases unmatched: 3. Germline V lookup: CDR1 MDHEN, CDR2 SYDVKM. CDR3 in DNA: TGTGCCAGCAGTTTGGGGGACAGGGGGTATCAGCCCCAGCATTTT. It specifies CASSLGDRGYQPQHF.

V and J are TRBV5-1 and TRBJ2-3; D gene ambiguous. Trimming shortened V by 5 bases and J by 2 bases, and 12 bases separated the two germline ends. Germline-derived CDR1 and CDR2 are SGHRS and YFSETQ. The CDR3 sequence is 14 residues long. CDR3 sequence reads: CASRWSPFTDTQYF. The CDR3 nucleotides are TGCGCCAGCAGATGGTCCCCCTTCACAGATACGCAGTATTTT.

The chain joins TRBV2 to TRBJ2-7; D gene uncertain. The CDR3 runs to 15 residues. Germline values: CDR1 SNHLY, CDR2 FYNNEI. Trimming removed 5 bases at V and 2 bases at J, with 16 bases between. The DNA for the CDR3 is TGTGCCAGCAGTTCGAGGCTAGTTACCGCCTACGAGCAGTACTTC. Translated: CASSSRLVTAYEQYF.

V and J are TRBV18 and TRBJ2-7; 8 nucleotides match TRBD1. V was pared by 5 bases and J by 5 bases, with 14 bases of the junction left unmatched. The germline V gene has CDR1 KGHSH and CDR2 LQKENI. The CDR3 contains 16 residues. This chain's CDR3 is CASSRLDRGGGNEQYF. The CDR3 DNA is TGTGCCAGCTCAAGATTAGACAGGGGAGGTGGAAACGAGCAGTACTTC.

The chain joins TRBV6-5 to TRBJ2-1; 15 nucleotides match TRBD2. V was pared by 4 bases and J by 8 bases, with 3 bases of the junction left unmatched. CDR1 is MNHEY, CDR2 SVGAGI, per germline. The CDR3 runs to 15 residues. CDR3 in DNA: TGTGCCAGCAGTTGGGGGACTAGCGGGAGGCATGAGCAGTTCTTC. This encodes CASSWGTSGRHEQFF.

CDR3 DNA sequence: TGTGCCAGCAGTCCGGGACTGTTGCGTCAAACGCAGTATTTT. Translation gives CASSPGLLRQTQYF. The chain uses TRBV6-1 and TRBJ2-3; weak D call: TRBD2 (6 bases). CDR1 is MNHNS, CDR2 SASEGT, per germline. The CDR3 loop spans 14 amino acids. Deletions cut 5 bases from V and 9 bases from J, with 18 bases between.

The V and J genes are TRBV2 and TRBJ1-2, with 9 bases aligning to TRBD1. Germline V gene sequence: CDR1 SNHLY, CDR2 FYNNEI. This CDR3 comprises 14 residues. Trimming cost V 7 bases and J 3 bases; bases outside gene matches: 6. The CDR3 nucleotides are TGTGCCAGCATGAGGGACAGGGTCCACTATGGCTACACCTTC. It codes for CASMRDRVHYGYTF. The full variable domain, with the rest looked up from reference TRBV2 and TRBJ1-2, is EPEVTQTPSHQVTQMGQEVILRCVPISNHLYFYWYRQILGQKVEFLVSFYNNEISEKSEIFDDQFSVERPDGSNFTLKIRSTKLEDSAMYFCASMRDRVHYGYTFGSGTRLTVV.